This T cell receptor (beta chain) emerged from a study of blood T cell repertoires in COVID-19. For the study at large: Some COVID-19 samples were acute and others convalescent; all came from the United States, Italy and Spain. T cells, B-cell-depleted T cells, or PBMCs provided the cDNA or gDNA that served as material.

The method was immunoSEQ multiplex PCR; TCRdb's version includes in-frame clones alone and lacks a portion of them. Seen here are some 200,000 clones, almost 80% observed once, and the top ten hold roughly a sixth. Germline CDR1 and CDR2: MDHEN and SYDVKM. The V and J ends lost 3 bases and 4 bases respectively, with 8 bases between them. The CDR3 runs 13 residues. The genes are TRBV28 and TRBJ2-3, with D hard to call. The sample comprised PBMCs or T cells enriched from blood (not recorded which). The sequence derives from a woman in her forties or fifties who had recovered from COVID-19. CDR3 loop: CASSFRVPDTQYF. The CDR3 nucleotides read TGTGCCAGCAGTTTTCGAGTTCCAGATACGCAGTATTTT.